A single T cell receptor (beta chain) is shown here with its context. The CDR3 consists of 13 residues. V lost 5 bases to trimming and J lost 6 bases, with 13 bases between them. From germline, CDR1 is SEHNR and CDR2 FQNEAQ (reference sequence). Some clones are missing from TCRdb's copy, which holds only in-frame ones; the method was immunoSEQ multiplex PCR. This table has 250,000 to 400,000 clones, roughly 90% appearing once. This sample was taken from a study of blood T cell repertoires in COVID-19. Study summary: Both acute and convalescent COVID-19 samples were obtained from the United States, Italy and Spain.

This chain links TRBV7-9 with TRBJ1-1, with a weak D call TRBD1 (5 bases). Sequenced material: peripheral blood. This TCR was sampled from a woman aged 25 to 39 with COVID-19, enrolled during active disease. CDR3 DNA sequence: TGTGCCAGCAGCCCGCAGGGTTCCCCTGAAGCTTTCTTT. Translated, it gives CASSPQGSPEAFF.